A single sample is the source of the 6 T cell receptor beta chains below, sequenced in a study of T-cell reconstitution after alpha-beta-depleted transplantation in children. Unique molecular identifiers were built into the TCRbeta library. TCRdb passed the PCR reads through MiXCR, listing each CDR3 protein once. This repertoire shows a few hundred thousand distinct CDR3 sequences, 20% to 30% found once; its top ten account for around 36%. The sample consisted of PBMCs, taken before TCRalphabeta/CD19-depleted stem cell transplant. The receptors were gathered from a boy under three years old with Wiskott-Aldrich syndrome, due to receive a stem cell transplant.

The chain combines TRBV5-1 with TRBJ1-4; TRBD1 aligns across 8 bases. The V segment lost 6 bases and the J segment 7 bases; nucleotides outside the gene matches: 8. Germline lookup yields CDR1 SGHRS and CDR2 YFSETQ. The CDR3 consists of 14 residues. The CDR3 region has the DNA TGCGCCAGCACAAACCGAGACAGGGGTGAAAAACTGTTTTTT. Translation: CASTNRDRGEKLFF.

This chain connects TRBV27 to TRBJ2-7; D not resolved. This CDR3 contains 13 residues. V was pared by 3 bases and J by 6 bases, with 12 bases between. Germline V CDR1 and CDR2: MNHEY, SMNVEV (reference sequence). The CDR3 DNA is TGTGCCAGCAGTTTTACCCCCAAGGCCGAGCAGTACTTC. Translated, it gives CASSFTPKAEQYF.

J is TRBJ2-1 and V is TRBV5-1; TRBD1 agrees at 12 bases. There are 15 residues in the CDR3. J was trimmed by 4 bases and V by 3 bases; bases with no gene match: 2. Germline V gene data show CDR1 as SGHRS and CDR2 as YFSETQ. CDR3 nucleotides: TGCGCCAGCAGCTCGGGACAGGGGGCATACAATGAGCAGTTCTTC. Translation gives CASSSGQGAYNEQFF.

V gene TRBV12-3 or TRBV12-4 combines with J gene TRBJ2-3, with 9 bases fitting TRBD2. V was pared by 6 bases and J by 3 bases, with 4 bases of the junction left unmatched. The CDR3 is 14 amino acids. CDR3: CASRPSGTTDTQYF. The CDR3 region has the DNA TGTGCCAGCAGGCCTAGCGGGACTACAGATACGCAGTATTTT.

This clonotype has only a few counts. V gene TRBV6-2 or TRBV6-3 combines with J gene TRBJ2-5; 8 bases match TRBD2. Looked up from germline, CDR1 is MNHEY and CDR2 is SVGEGT. The CDR3 is made up of 15 amino acids. The V segment lost 5 bases and the J segment 0 bases; nucleotides outside the gene matches: 5. The CDR3 nucleotides read TGTGCCAGCAGTCCGGGACTAGTGTACCAAGAGACCCAGTACTTC. This codes for CASSPGLVYQETQYF.

This clonotype was seen a few times. The DNA for the CDR3 is TGCGCCAGCAGCATCCGTCGGACGTCGGGGGAGCTGTTTTTT. It translates to CASSIRRTSGELFF. The V gene is TRBV5-1, the J gene TRBJ2-2; D is undetermined. CDR3 length: 14 residues. V dropped 4 bases and J dropped 8 bases, with 15 bases sitting between them. Germline lookup yields CDR1 SGHRS and CDR2 YFSETQ.